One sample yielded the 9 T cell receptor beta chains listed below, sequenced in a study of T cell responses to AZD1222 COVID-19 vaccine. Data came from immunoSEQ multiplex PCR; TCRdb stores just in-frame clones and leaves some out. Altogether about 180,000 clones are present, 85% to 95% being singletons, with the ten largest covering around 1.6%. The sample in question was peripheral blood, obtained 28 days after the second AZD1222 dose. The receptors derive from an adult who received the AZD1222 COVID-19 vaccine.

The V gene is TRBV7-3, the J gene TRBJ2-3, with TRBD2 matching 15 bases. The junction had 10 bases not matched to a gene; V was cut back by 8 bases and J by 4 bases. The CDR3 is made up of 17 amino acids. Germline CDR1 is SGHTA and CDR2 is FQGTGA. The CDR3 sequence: CASGPGLAGGQADTQYF. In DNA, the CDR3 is TGTGCCAGCGGGCCGGGACTAGCGGGGGGTCAAGCAGATACGCAGTATTTT.

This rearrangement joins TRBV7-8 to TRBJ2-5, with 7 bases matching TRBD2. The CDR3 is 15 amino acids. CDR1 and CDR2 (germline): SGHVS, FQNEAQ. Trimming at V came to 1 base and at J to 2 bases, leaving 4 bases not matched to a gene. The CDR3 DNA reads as TGTGCCAGCAGCTTAGTATACGGGAGGCAAGAGACCCAGTACTTC. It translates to CASSLVYGRQETQYF.

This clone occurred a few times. The CDR3 protein is CATSGKGEVDTQYF. CDR3 DNA sequence: TGTGCCACCAGTGGGAAAGGGGAGGTAGATACGCAGTATTTT. The gene calls are TRBV24-1 and TRBJ2-3, with D maybe TRBD2 (6 bases). Germline V CDR1 and CDR2: KGHDR, SFDVKD. CDR3 length equals 14 residues. The ends were cut back, 5 bases at V and 5 bases at J, with 13 bases in the middle.

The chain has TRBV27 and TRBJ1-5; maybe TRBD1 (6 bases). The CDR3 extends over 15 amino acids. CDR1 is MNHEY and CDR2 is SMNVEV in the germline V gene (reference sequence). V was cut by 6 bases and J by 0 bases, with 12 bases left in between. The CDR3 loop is CASRLRGASNQPQHF. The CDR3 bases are TGTGCCAGCAGGTTACGGGGGGCTAGCAATCAGCCCCAGCATTTT.

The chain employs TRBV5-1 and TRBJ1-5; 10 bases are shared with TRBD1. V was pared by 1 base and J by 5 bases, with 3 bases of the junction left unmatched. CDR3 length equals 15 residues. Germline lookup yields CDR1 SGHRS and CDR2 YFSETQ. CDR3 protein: CASSLFGTGDQPQHF. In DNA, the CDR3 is TGCGCCAGCAGCTTGTTTGGGACAGGGGATCAGCCCCAGCATTTT.

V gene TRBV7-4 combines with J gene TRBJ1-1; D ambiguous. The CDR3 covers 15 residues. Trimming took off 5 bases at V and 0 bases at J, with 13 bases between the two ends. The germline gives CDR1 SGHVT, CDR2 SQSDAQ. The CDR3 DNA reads TGTGCCAGCAGCGGACGGACGGACTTGAACACTGAAGCTTTCTTT. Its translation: CASSGRTDLNTEAFF.

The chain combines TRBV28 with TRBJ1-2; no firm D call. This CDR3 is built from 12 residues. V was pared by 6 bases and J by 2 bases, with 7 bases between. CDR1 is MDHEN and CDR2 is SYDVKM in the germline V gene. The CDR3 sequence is CASSTLNYGYTF. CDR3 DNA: TGTGCCAGCAGCACCTTGAACTATGGCTACACCTTC.

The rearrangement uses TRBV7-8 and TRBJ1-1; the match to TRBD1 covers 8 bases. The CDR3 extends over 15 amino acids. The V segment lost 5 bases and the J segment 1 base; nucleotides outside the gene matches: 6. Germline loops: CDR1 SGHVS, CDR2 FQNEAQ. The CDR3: CASSPRTGQNTEAFF. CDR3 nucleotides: TGTGCCAGCAGCCCTCGGACAGGGCAGAACACTGAAGCTTTCTTT.

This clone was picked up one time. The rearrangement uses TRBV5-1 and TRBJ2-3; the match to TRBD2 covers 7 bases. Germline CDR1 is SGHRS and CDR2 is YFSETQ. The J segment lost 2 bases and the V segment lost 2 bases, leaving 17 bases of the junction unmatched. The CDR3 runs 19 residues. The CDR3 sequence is CASSLVPGGSGGLTDTQYF. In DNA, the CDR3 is TGCGCCAGCAGCTTAGTCCCCGGGGGATCGGGGGGACTCACAGATACGCAGTATTTT. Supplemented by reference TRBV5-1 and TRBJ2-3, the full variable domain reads KAGVTQTPRYLIKTRGQQVTLSCSPISGHRSVSWYQQTPGQGLQFLFEYFSETQRNKGNFPGRFSGRQFSNSRSEMNVSTLELGDSALYLCASSLVPGGSGGLTDTQYFGPGTRLTVL.